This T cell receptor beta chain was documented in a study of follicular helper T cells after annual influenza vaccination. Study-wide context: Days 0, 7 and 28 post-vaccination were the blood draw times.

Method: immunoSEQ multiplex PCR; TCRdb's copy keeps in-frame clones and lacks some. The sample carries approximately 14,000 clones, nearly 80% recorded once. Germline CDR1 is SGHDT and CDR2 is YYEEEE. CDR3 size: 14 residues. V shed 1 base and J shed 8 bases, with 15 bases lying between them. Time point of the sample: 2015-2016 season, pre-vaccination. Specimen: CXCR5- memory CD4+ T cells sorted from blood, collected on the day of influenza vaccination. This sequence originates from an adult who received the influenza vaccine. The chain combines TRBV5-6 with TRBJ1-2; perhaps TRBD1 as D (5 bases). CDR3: CASSLYTRVGGYTF. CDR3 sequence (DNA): TGTGCCAGCAGCTTGTATACCAGGGTGGGCGGCTACACCTTC.